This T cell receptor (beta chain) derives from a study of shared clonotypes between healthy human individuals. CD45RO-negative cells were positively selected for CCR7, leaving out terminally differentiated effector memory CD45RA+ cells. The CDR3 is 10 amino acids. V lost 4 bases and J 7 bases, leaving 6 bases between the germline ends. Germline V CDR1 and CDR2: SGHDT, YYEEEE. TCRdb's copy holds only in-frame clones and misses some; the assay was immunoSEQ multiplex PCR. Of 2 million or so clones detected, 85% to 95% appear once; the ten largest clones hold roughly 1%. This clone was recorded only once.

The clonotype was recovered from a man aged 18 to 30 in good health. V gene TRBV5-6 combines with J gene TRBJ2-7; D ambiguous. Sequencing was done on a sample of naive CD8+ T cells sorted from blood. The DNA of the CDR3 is TGTGCCAGCAGCCCCGATGAGCAGTACTTC. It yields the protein CASSPDEQYF.